Below, 25 T cell receptor beta chains from the same sample are listed, as sequenced in a study of blood T cell repertoires in COVID-19. TCRdb's copy holds only in-frame clones and misses some; the assay was immunoSEQ multiplex PCR. The table shows more than 65,000 clones, with 83% occurring only once. The sequenced material came from peripheral blood. These receptors came from a man aged 25 to 40 with COVID-19, enrolled during active disease.

The V and J genes are TRBV27 and TRBJ2-3; unclear D gene. Germline loops: CDR1 MNHEY, CDR2 SMNVEV (reference sequence). The V end was cut by 3 bases, the J end by 2 bases, with 9 bases between. The CDR3 sequence is 14 residues long. In nucleotides, the CDR3 is TGTGCCAGCAGTTTTGAGCACCTCACAGATACGCAGTATTTT. Its protein is CASSFEHLTDTQYF.

The V gene is TRBV11-2, the J gene TRBJ1-5, with TRBD1 matching 8 bases. The CDR3 runs to 14 residues. V lost 5 bases and J lost 7; bases outside the gene matches: 7. Germline lookup yields CDR1 SGHAT and CDR2 FQNNGV. The CDR3 DNA sequence: TGTGCCAGCAGCAAGACAGGGGCGGAGCAGCCCCAGCATTTT. This gives the protein CASSKTGAEQPQHF.

The chain has TRBV7-8 and TRBJ1-1; the match to TRBD1 covers 9 bases. The CDR3 has 16 amino acids. After removal of 5 bases from V and 0 bases from J, the junction contained 7 bases not matched to a gene. Per germline, CDR1 SGHVS and CDR2 FQNEAQ. CDR3 sequence reads: CASSQGQGRVNTEAFF. In DNA form, the CDR3 reads TGTGCCAGCAGCCAAGGACAGGGGAGGGTGAACACTGAAGCTTTCTTT.

The chain has TRBV10-2 and TRBJ1-4, with D perhaps TRBD1 (6 bases). Germline CDR1 is WSHSY and CDR2 is SAAADI. The CDR3 spans 14 residues. V shed 5 bases and J shed 4 bases, with 11 bases lying between them. The CDR3, as DNA: TGCGCCAGCAGTCGGACAGCTGTTAATGAAAAACTGTTTTTT. It is translated as CASSRTAVNEKLFF.

The chain recombines TRBV27 with TRBJ2-2, with 10 bases matching TRBD1. Germline CDR1 reads MNHEY; CDR2 reads SMNVEV (reference sequence). The CDR3 extends over 17 amino acids. V lost 5 bases and J lost 7; bases outside the gene matches: 13. The CDR3 nucleotides are TGTGCCAGCAGTACCCTTCCGGGACAGGGGTTAATCGGGGAGCTGTTTTTT. This gives the protein CASSTLPGQGLIGELFF.

The V and J genes are TRBV6-6 and TRBJ1-1, with TRBD1 identical over 7 bases. CDR1 is MNHNY, CDR2 SVGAGI, per germline (reference sequence). The CDR3 totals 15 residues. V shed 6 bases, J shed 5 bases, and the junction held 12 bases outside the gene matches. The CDR3 sequence: CASSFVRDRGTEAFF. The CDR3 DNA reads TGTGCCAGCAGCTTTGTCCGGGACAGAGGAACTGAAGCTTTCTTT.

The chain combines TRBV19 with TRBJ2-6; D unclear. V lost 1 base, J lost 4 bases, and 20 bases lay in between. The germline CDR1 and CDR2 sequences are LNHDA and SQIVND (reference sequence). CDR3 length equals 19 residues. The CDR3 nucleotides read TGTGCCAGTAGTATAGCAAGGAGTAACCCAACCCCAGGGGCCAACGTCCTGACTTTC. Translating gives CASSIARSNPTPGANVLTF.

The chain uses TRBV12-3 or TRBV12-4 and TRBJ1-5, with no clear D. The CDR3 contains 13 residues. The V gene lost 1 base and the J gene lost 5 bases, with 6 bases spanning the gap. CDR3 nucleotides: TGTGCCAGCAGTTTAGGGTCGGATCAGCCCCAGCATTTT. Its translation is CASSLGSDQPQHF.

In its sample, this clone was seen a few times. The gene calls are TRBV28 and TRBJ1-2; the D is unclear. V lost 8 bases and J 4 bases, leaving 14 bases between the germline ends. Per germline, CDR1 MDHEN and CDR2 SYDVKM. The CDR3 runs to 13 residues. CDR3 region: CASLPAGSYGYTF. The CDR3 DNA reads TGTGCCAGCCTTCCGGCGGGGTCCTATGGCTACACCTTC.

V and J are TRBV7-9 and TRBJ1-2; a weak D match, TRBD1 (6 bases). V shed 1 base and J shed 3 bases, with 9 bases lying between them. The CDR3 is 14 amino acids. Germline CDR1 reads SEHNR; CDR2 reads FQNEAQ (reference sequence). CDR3 residues: CASSLERTDYGYTF. The DNA for the CDR3 is TGTGCCAGCAGCTTAGAGCGGACAGACTATGGCTACACCTTC.

The CDR3 sequence: CASRFGTSGSNEQFF. The CDR3 bases are TGTGCCAGCAGGTTCGGGACTAGCGGGTCCAATGAGCAGTTCTTC. The chain joins TRBV6-5 to TRBJ2-1, with TRBD2 identical over 12 bases. J gave up 6 bases and V 6 bases, and 6 bases lay outside the gene matches. In germline, CDR1 is MNHEY, CDR2 SVGAGI. The CDR3 loop spans 15 amino acids.

The chain has TRBV2 and TRBJ2-5, with TRBD1 identical over 9 bases. The CDR3 totals 14 residues. Losses at the gene ends were 9 bases for V and 3 bases for J; bases not matched to a gene: 8. Germline-derived CDR1 and CDR2 are SNHLY and FYNNEI. Here the CDR3 reads CARGRDRVEETQYF. The CDR3, as DNA: TGTGCCAGGGGACGGGACAGGGTGGAAGAGACCCAGTACTTC. Full variable domain (remainder filled in from reference TRBV2 and TRBJ2-5): EPEVTQTPSHQVTQMGQEVILRCVPISNHLYFYWYRQILGQKVEFLVSFYNNEISEKSEIFDDQFSVERPDGSNFTLKIRSTKLEDSAMYFCARGRDRVEETQYFGPGTRLLVL.

The V and J genes are TRBV14 and TRBJ2-1; tentative D call: TRBD1 (5 bases). V was trimmed by 1 base and J by 5 bases, leaving 6 bases between them. CDR3 length equals 13 residues. Per the germline V gene, CDR1 is SGHDN and CDR2 is FVKESK. The CDR3 DNA sequence: TGTGCCAGCAGCCAAGGACAGAACAATGAGCAGTTCTTC. It yields the protein CASSQGQNNEQFF.

The CDR3 loop reads CARSLAGSGYTF. The CDR3, as DNA: TGTGCCAGAAGCTTAGCGGGGAGCGGCTACACCTTC. The chain has TRBV7-5 and TRBJ1-2. TRBV7-5 is annotated as a pseudogene. This CDR3 has 12 amino acids.

This clone was picked up many times. CDR3 sequence (DNA): TGTGCCAGCAGCGGGGACACGAGTACTGACTATGGCTACACCTTC. Residues: CASSGDTSTDYGYTF. The chain employs TRBV7-2 and TRBJ1-2, with D possibly TRBD1 on 6 matching bases. V was clipped by 5 bases and J by 3 bases, with 16 bases between them. CDR1 is SGHTA and CDR2 is FQGNSA in the germline V gene. This CDR3 has 15 residues.

The chain has TRBV13 and TRBJ2-7; 11 bases are shared with TRBD2. This CDR3 is 17 amino acids long. Germline V gene lookup returns CDR1 PRHDT and CDR2 FYEKMQ (reference sequence). Unmatched junction bases numbered 16, after V lost 5 bases and J lost 7 bases. The CDR3 DNA follows: TGTGCCAGCAGCAATAGGGGACTAGCGGAGGGGTCTAGTGAGCAGTACTTC. Encoded protein: CASSNRGLAEGSSEQYF.

This clone turned up a few times. The chain recombines TRBV28 with TRBJ1-4; TRBD1 matches at 7 bases. The CDR3 has 15 residues. Trimming at V came to 6 bases and at J to 7 bases, leaving 11 bases not matched to a gene. The germline V gene has CDR1 MDHEN and CDR2 SYDVKM. CDR3 sequence: CASRIYRGEGEKLFF. The CDR3 DNA reads as TGTGCCAGCAGGATTTACAGGGGAGAAGGTGAAAAACTGTTTTTT. Together with reference TRBV28 and TRBJ1-4, the CDR3 gives the full variable domain: DVKVTQSSRYLVKRTGEKVFLECVQDMDHENMFWYRQDPGLGLRLIYFSYDVKMKEKGDIPEGYSVSREKKERFSLILESASTNQTSMYLCASRIYRGEGEKLFFGSGTQLSVL.

CDR3 sequence reads: CASINQVAFF. The DNA of the CDR3 is TGTGCCAGCATCAACCAGGTGGCTTTCTTT. V gene TRBV28 combines with J gene TRBJ1-1; D is uncertain. This CDR3 spans 10 amino acids. Germline assignment: CDR1 MDHEN and CDR2 SYDVKM. Trimming cost V 7 bases and J 11 bases, with 11 bases left between them.

This clone has a handful of counts. V is TRBV2 and J is TRBJ2-1; the D is unclear. The CDR3 spans 11 residues. Germline V lookup: CDR1 SNHLY, CDR2 FYNNEI. The ends were cut back, 5 bases at V and 5 bases at J, with 4 bases in the middle. In nucleotides, the CDR3 is TGTGCCAGCAGTTTAGACAATGAGCAGTTCTTC. Protein product: CASSLDNEQFF.

The chain is built from TRBV29-1 and TRBJ1-4; 7 bases are shared with TRBD1. Germline loops: CDR1 SQVTM, CDR2 ANQGSEA. V lost 7 bases, J lost 7 bases, and 6 bases stayed unmatched. The CDR3 contains 12 residues. CDR3 DNA sequence: TGCAGCGCCAAGGGGGCTTTTGAAAAACTGTTTTTT. The encoded protein is CSAKGAFEKLFF.

The chain carries TRBV6-5 and TRBJ2-7; a possible D gene is TRBD1 (6 bases). The ends were cut back, 6 bases at V and 6 bases at J, with 18 bases in the middle. CDR3 length equals 14 residues. CDR1 is MNHEY and CDR2 is SVGAGI in the germline V gene. The CDR3 DNA reads as TGTGCCAGCAGACAGGGCCGGGCGCAGGGCGAGCAGTACTTC. Amino acids: CASRQGRAQGEQYF.

The rearrangement links TRBV7-3 to TRBJ1-2, with D hard to call. Germline lookup yields CDR1 SGHTA and CDR2 FQGTGA. Trimming removed 5 bases from V and 2 bases from J, with 9 bases in between. This CDR3 comprises 13 residues. The CDR3 protein is CASSPQRNYGYTF. DNA of the CDR3: TGTGCCAGCAGCCCCCAGAGGAACTATGGCTACACCTTC.

J is TRBJ1-2 and V is TRBV3-1 (or the pseudogene TRBV3-2); D gene ambiguous. Trimming cost V 4 bases and J 5 bases, with 8 bases left between them. CDR3 length: 12 residues. Germline V gene data show CDR1 as LGHDT and CDR2 as YNNKEL (reference sequence). CDR3 protein: CASSLNKYGYTF. The DNA for the CDR3 is TGTGCCAGCAGCCTGAACAAGTATGGCTACACCTTC.

The chain uses TRBV4-2 and TRBJ2-4; D is possibly TRBD1 (6 bases). From germline, CDR1 is LGHNA and CDR2 YNFKEQ. CDR3 size: 18 residues. V dropped 1 base and J dropped 0 bases, with 16 bases sitting between them. This CDR3 reads CASSQGGLGGAAKNIQYF. The CDR3 DNA sequence: TGTGCCAGCAGCCAAGGGGGCTTAGGGGGAGCAGCCAAAAACATTCAGTACTTC.

In its sample, this clone was seen a few times. J is TRBJ1-2 and V is TRBV6-6, with D tentatively TRBD1 (5 bases). The germline V and J ends were trimmed by 5 bases and 4 bases, with 11 bases remaining between them. This CDR3 contains 13 residues. Germline V CDR1 and CDR2: MNHNY, SVGAGI (reference sequence). The CDR3 DNA sequence: TGTGCCAGCAGTATGGGGCTCGGCTATGGCTACACCTTC. Translation: CASSMGLGYGYTF.